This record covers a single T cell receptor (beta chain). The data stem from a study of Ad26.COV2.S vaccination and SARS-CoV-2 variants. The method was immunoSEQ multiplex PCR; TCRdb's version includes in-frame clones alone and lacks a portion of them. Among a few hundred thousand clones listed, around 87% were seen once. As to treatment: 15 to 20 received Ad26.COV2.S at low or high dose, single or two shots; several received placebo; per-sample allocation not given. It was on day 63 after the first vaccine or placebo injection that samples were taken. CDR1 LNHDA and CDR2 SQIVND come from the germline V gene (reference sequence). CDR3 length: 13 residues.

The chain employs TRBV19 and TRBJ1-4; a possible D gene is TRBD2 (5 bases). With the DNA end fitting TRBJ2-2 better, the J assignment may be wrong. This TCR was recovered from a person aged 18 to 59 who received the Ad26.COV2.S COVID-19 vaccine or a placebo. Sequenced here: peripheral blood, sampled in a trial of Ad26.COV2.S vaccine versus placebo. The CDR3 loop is CASSRTYREELFF. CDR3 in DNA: TGTGCCAGTAGTCGGACTTACCGCGAGGAGCTGTTTTTT.